Described below is a single TCR beta chain sequence and its context. What it binds is not known. MiXCR was run by TCRdb on the 5' RACE reads, yielding one entry per CDR3 protein. The table includes around 150,000 distinct CDR3 sequences, roughly a third detected once. The sample belongs to a study of CD8 T cells in ankylosing spondylitis. Whole-study results and caveats: Some motif variants were previously reported in reactive arthritis synovial fluid and blood.

Sequenced: synovial fluid, either unsorted or a sorted T cell fraction (not recorded which). The sequence derives from a male donor with ankylosing spondylitis.

The CDR3 nucleotides are TGCAGTGCTGGGACCGGGACAGGGGCTTATAGCAATCAGCCCCAGCATTTT. This sequence encodes CSAGTGTGAYSNQPQHF. The chain links TRBV20-1 to TRBJ1-5; 10 bases align to TRBD1. Germline assignment: CDR1 DFQATT and CDR2 SNEGSKA (reference sequence). The CDR3 length is 17 residues. The J segment lost 0 bases and the V segment lost 5 bases, leaving 10 bases of the junction unmatched.